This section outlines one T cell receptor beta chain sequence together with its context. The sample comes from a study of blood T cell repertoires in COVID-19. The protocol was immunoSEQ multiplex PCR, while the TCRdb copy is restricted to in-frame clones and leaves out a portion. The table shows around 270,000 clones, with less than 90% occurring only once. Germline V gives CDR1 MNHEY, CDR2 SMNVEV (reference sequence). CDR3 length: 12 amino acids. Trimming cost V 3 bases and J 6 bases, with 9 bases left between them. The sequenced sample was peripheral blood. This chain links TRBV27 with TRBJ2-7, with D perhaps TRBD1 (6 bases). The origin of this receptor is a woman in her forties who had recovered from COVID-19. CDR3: CASSFGQSEQYF. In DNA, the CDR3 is TGTGCCAGCAGTTTCGGACAGAGCGAGCAGTACTTC.